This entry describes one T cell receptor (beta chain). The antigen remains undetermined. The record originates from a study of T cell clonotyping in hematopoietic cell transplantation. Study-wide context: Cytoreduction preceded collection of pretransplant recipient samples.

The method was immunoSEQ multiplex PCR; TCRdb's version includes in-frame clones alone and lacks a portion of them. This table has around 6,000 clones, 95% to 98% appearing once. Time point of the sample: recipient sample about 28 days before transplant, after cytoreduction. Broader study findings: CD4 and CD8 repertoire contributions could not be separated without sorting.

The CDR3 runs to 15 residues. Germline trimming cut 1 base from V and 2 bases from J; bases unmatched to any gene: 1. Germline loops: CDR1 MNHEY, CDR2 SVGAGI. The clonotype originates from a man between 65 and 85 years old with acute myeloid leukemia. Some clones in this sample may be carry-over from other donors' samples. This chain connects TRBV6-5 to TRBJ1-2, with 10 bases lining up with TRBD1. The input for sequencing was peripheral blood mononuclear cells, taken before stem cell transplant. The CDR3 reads CASSYLDRGNYGYTF. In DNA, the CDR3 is TGTGCCAGCAGTTACTTGGACAGGGGGAACTATGGCTACACCTTC.